The 20 T cell receptor beta chains presented below share a single source sample, sequenced in a study of blood T cell repertoires in COVID-19. This table comes from immunoSEQ multiplex PCR, and its TCRdb copy is limited to in-frame clones, with some not included. Altogether 40,000 to 60,000 clones are present, roughly 84% being singletons, with the ten largest covering almost 6%. Sequencing was performed on peripheral blood. These receptors originate from an older woman with acute or convalescent COVID-19.

The V gene is TRBV4-3, the J gene TRBJ2-1, with 7 bases lining up with TRBD2. This CDR3 contains 17 residues. Per germline, CDR1 LGHNA and CDR2 YSLEER. V shed 0 bases, J shed 3 bases, and the junction held 8 bases outside the gene matches. This CDR3 reads CASSQDRRLADYNEQFF. The CDR3, as DNA: TGCGCCAGCAGCCAAGATAGGCGACTAGCTGACTACAATGAGCAGTTCTTC.

The chain employs TRBV30 and TRBJ1-2, with D uncertain. V was pared by 0 bases and J by 8 bases, with 16 bases between. Germline V lookup: CDR1 GTSNPN, CDR2 SVGIG (reference sequence). CDR3 length equals 14 residues. DNA for the CDR3: TGTGCCTGGAGTGTAGTGGAGGGAGTTGGGGGCTACACCTTC. It translates to CAWSVVEGVGGYTF.

Remarks on this clone: The sample holds other DNA sequences that translate to the same CDR3. The V gene is TRBV5-1, the J gene TRBJ1-3; D unclear. This CDR3 has 14 amino acids. Germline V gene lookup returns CDR1 SGHRS and CDR2 YFSETQ. The V end was cut by 5 bases, the J end by 2 bases, with 11 bases between. In nucleotides, the CDR3 is TGCGCCAGCAGTAGTACGGGGACTGGAAACACCATATATTTT. It encodes CASSSTGTGNTIYF.

In this sample, this clone turned up once. This rearrangement joins TRBV13 to TRBJ2-2, with a tentative D call TRBD2 (6 bases). Germline V lookup: CDR1 PRHDT, CDR2 FYEKMQ (reference sequence). Trimming removed 1 base at V and 2 bases at J, with 14 bases between. This CDR3 is built from 17 residues. This CDR3 is CASSLERASSNTGELFF. For the CDR3, the DNA is TGTGCCAGCAGCTTAGAGCGGGCCTCAAGTAACACCGGGGAGCTGTTTTTT.

The V and J genes are TRBV5-4 and TRBJ2-2; 9 nucleotides line up with TRBD1. CDR1 and CDR2 from the germline V gene are SGHNT and YYREEE (reference sequence). The junction had 7 bases not matched to a gene; V was cut back by 4 bases and J by 3 bases. The CDR3 length is 16 residues. CDR3 residues: CASSGRQGEDTGELFF. CDR3 sequence (DNA): TGTGCCAGCAGCGGCAGACAGGGGGAGGACACCGGGGAGCTGTTTTTT.

The chain uses TRBV10-3 and TRBJ2-7, with 7 bases fitting TRBD1. V gave up 6 bases and J gave up 2 bases; unmatched junction bases: 4. This CDR3 has 13 amino acids. Germline V lookup: CDR1 ENHRY, CDR2 SYGVKD. CDR3 in DNA: TGTGCCATCAGCCGACAGGGACCCTACGAGCAGTACTTC. Its translation is CAISRQGPYEQYF.

The J gene is TRBJ1-2, the V gene TRBV19; TRBD1 might be the D (5 bases). Germline values: CDR1 LNHDA, CDR2 SQIVND (reference sequence). There are 15 residues in the CDR3. V dropped 3 bases and J dropped 3 bases, with 14 bases sitting between them. CDR3 amino acids: CASSISGSRDYGYTF. In nucleotides, the CDR3 is TGTGCCAGTAGTATTTCAGGGTCAAGGGACTATGGCTACACCTTC.

The V and J genes are TRBV7-2 and TRBJ2-5, with TRBD2 identical over 7 bases. The V segment lost 7 bases and the J segment 5 bases; nucleotides outside the gene matches: 13. Germline CDR1 is SGHTA and CDR2 is FQGNSA. This CDR3 has 15 residues. The DNA of the CDR3 is TGTGCCAGCACCCCACTCGGGGGGTTTCGGGAGACCCAGTACTTC. This encodes CASTPLGGFRETQYF.

V usage is TRBV19 and J usage is TRBJ1-4, with 9 bases matching TRBD1. This CDR3 comprises 13 residues. Germline CDR1 LNHDA, CDR2 SQIVND (reference sequence). Trimming took 3 bases from V and 7 from J; bases not matched to a gene: 0. DNA of the CDR3: TGTGCCAGTAGTATGGGACAGGGTGAAAAACTGTTTTTT. It codes for CASSMGQGEKLFF.

V is TRBV5-1 and J is TRBJ2-2, with a possible D match to TRBD2 (5 bases). Germline V gives CDR1 SGHRS, CDR2 YFSETQ. V was pared by 4 bases and J by 4 bases, with 14 bases between. The CDR3 runs 15 residues. The CDR3 protein is CASSVEAVSTGELFF. CDR3 nucleotides: TGCGCCAGCAGCGTAGAAGCGGTATCCACCGGGGAGCTGTTTTTT.

This clone was counted between two and nine times. The rearrangement joins TRBV6-4 to TRBJ1-6; no clear D. CDR1 is MRHNA and CDR2 is SNTAGT in the germline V gene. Trimming left V 7 bases short and J 3 bases short, with 28 bases between. CDR3 size: 20 residues. The CDR3 loop reads CASTSLHRMGLSLYNSPLHF. Written as DNA, the CDR3 is TGTGCCAGCACCTCACTCCACCGAATGGGCCTATCCCTCTATAATTCACCCCTCCACTTT.

The chain employs TRBV7-8 and TRBJ2-4; TRBD1 might be the D (6 bases). Germline V lookup: CDR1 SGHVS, CDR2 FQNEAQ. The V gene lost 4 bases and the J gene lost 7 bases, with 11 bases spanning the gap. This CDR3 is built from 13 residues. This CDR3 reads CASSSPDRNIQYF. CDR3 in DNA: TGTGCCAGCAGCTCCCCCGACAGGAACATTCAGTACTTC.

The V and J genes are TRBV5-1 and TRBJ2-2, with 9 bases identical to TRBD2. This CDR3 region has 17 residues. With V trimmed by 3 bases and J by 9 bases, 15 bases remained unmatched. Germline V gene data show CDR1 as SGHRS and CDR2 as YFSETQ. CDR3 nucleotide sequence: TGCGCCAGCAGCTCAAGGACTAGCGAGGGTGGGGACCGGGAGCTGTTTTTT. Translated, it gives CASSSRTSEGGDRELFF. The whole variable domain, filled in from reference TRBV5-1 and TRBJ2-2, reads KAGVTQTPRYLIKTRGQQVTLSCSPISGHRSVSWYQQTPGQGLQFLFEYFSETQRNKGNFPGRFSGRQFSNSRSEMNVSTLELGDSALYLCASSSRTSEGGDRELFFGEGSRLTVL.

The chain is built from TRBV10-3 and TRBJ2-5; 12 bases align to TRBD2. The CDR3 sequence is 16 residues long. Germline CDR1 and CDR2: ENHRY and SYGVKD. V was clipped by 4 bases and J by 4 bases; unmatched bases: 7. DNA for the CDR3: TGTGCCATCAGTGCCCTCCAACTAGCGGGAGGAGAGACCCAGTACTTC. Translation: CAISALQLAGGETQYF.

The chain uses TRBV11-2 and TRBJ1-5; 8 bases line up with TRBD1. This CDR3 contains 14 residues. Germline trimming cut 5 bases from V and 8 bases from J; bases unmatched to any gene: 8. The germline V gene has CDR1 SGHAT and CDR2 FQNNGV. The CDR3, as DNA: TGTGCCAGCAGCGCCCAGGGGGCGGGAAAGCCCCAGCATTTT. This encodes CASSAQGAGKPQHF.

The chain couples TRBV6-5 to TRBJ1-4; tentatively, D is TRBD1 (5 bases). The germline CDR1 and CDR2 sequences are MNHEY and SVGAGI. V was clipped by 7 bases and J by 4 bases, with 13 bases between them. The CDR3 sequence is 14 residues long. Here the CDR3 DNA reads TGTGCCAGCACTCCTGGGGGGTTTAATGAAAAACTGTTTTTT. It specifies CASTPGGFNEKLFF.

The V gene is TRBV6-5, the J gene TRBJ2-1; weak D call: TRBD2 (5 bases). This CDR3 comprises 15 residues. Trimming removed 5 bases at V and 0 bases at J, with 11 bases between. Looked up from germline, CDR1 is MNHEY and CDR2 is SVGAGI. The DNA for the CDR3 is TGTGCCAGCAGTAAAAAGCGGCTCTCCTACAATGAGCAGTTCTTC. Residues: CASSKKRLSYNEQFF.

CDR3: CASSMQGRNTEAFF. CDR3 DNA: TGTGCCAGTAGTATGCAAGGGAGGAACACTGAAGCTTTCTTT. The rearrangement joins TRBV19 to TRBJ1-1; the D is unclear. The germline V and J ends were trimmed by 3 bases and 1 base, with 9 bases remaining between them. Germline CDR1 LNHDA, CDR2 SQIVND (reference sequence). The CDR3 runs 14 residues.

The CDR3: CASSYSGLQNYGYTF. In DNA form, the CDR3 reads TGTGCCAGCAGTTATTCAGGGCTACAGAACTATGGCTACACCTTC. The V call is TRBV6-5, the J call TRBJ1-2, with D tentatively TRBD1 (5 bases). Trimming took 3 bases from V and 2 from J, leaving 13 bases between them. The CDR3 extends over 15 amino acids. Germline V gene data show CDR1 as MNHEY and CDR2 as SVGAGI.

The chain has TRBV2 and TRBJ2-3; 11 nucleotides line up with TRBD2. The trim removed 6 bases at V and 2 bases at J, leaving 7 bases unmatched. Per germline, CDR1 SNHLY and CDR2 FYNNEI. This CDR3 is built from 16 residues. The DNA for the CDR3 is TGTGCCAGCAGCCCCGGGACTAGCGGTTACACAGATACGCAGTATTTT. Amino acid sequence: CASSPGTSGYTDTQYF.